These 13 T cell receptor beta chains originate from one sample sequenced in a study of T cell responses to AZD1222 COVID-19 vaccine. This table comes from immunoSEQ multiplex PCR, and its TCRdb copy is limited to in-frame clones, with some not included. This sample yields about 130,000 clones, of which approximately 90% are seen a single time; 1.4% to 1.5% belongs to the top ten. The sample here was peripheral blood, taken on day 0 of AZD1222 vaccination. The receptors shown here come from an adult in good health.

The chain uses TRBV24-1 and TRBJ1-5; D perhaps matches TRBD1 (6 bases). V was pared by 6 bases and J by 4 bases, with 6 bases between. This CDR3 has 12 residues. Germline lookup yields CDR1 KGHDR and CDR2 SFDVKD. As DNA, the CDR3 is TGTGCCACCAGTCAGGGGAATCAGCCCCAGCATTTT. Its protein product is CATSQGNQPQHF.

The chain links TRBV29-1 to TRBJ1-1; D possibly corresponds to TRBD1 (6 bases). Trimming left V 6 bases short and J 0 bases short, with 14 bases between. The CDR3 has 14 amino acids. The germline V gene encodes CDR1 SQVTM and CDR2 ANQGSEA. The CDR3 DNA is TGCAGCGTAGCTCGGACAGTTATGAACACTGAAGCTTTCTTT. Its protein product is CSVARTVMNTEAFF.

The count of this clone is one. The chain is built from TRBV19 and TRBJ1-2; the D is unclear. CDR3 length: 10 residues. CDR1 is LNHDA, CDR2 SQIVND, per germline (reference sequence). V lost 4 bases, J lost 7 bases, and 4 bases lay in between. CDR3 region: CASSNGGYTF. The CDR3 bases are TGTGCCAGTAGTAATGGTGGCTACACCTTC.

V gene TRBV3-1 (or the pseudogene TRBV3-2) combines with J gene TRBJ1-5, with unresolved D. Between the trimmed V and J ends, which lost 0 bases and 3 bases, there was a span of 9 bases. Germline V gene sequence: CDR1 LGHDT, CDR2 YNNKEL (reference sequence). CDR3 length: 15 amino acids. CDR3 coding DNA: TGTGCCAGCAGCCAAGATGTGACCTACAATCAGCCCCAGCATTTT. Encoded protein: CASSQDVTYNQPQHF.

The genes are TRBV4-3 and TRBJ1-1; D gene ambiguous. The CDR3 is made up of 13 amino acids. Germline lookup yields CDR1 LGHNA and CDR2 YSLEER. With 3 bases removed from V and 1 base from J, the gap between germline ends came to 6 bases. In DNA, the CDR3 is TGCGCCAGCAGCCAGGGAAAGAACACTGAAGCTTTCTTT. It encodes CASSQGKNTEAFF.

Comments on this clone: This sample includes further DNA sequences coding for the same CDR3. This CDR3 reads CAWSVGETQYF. The DNA for the CDR3 is TGTGCCTGGAGTGTCGGGGAGACCCAGTACTTC. The chain joins TRBV30 to TRBJ2-5; D is undetermined. CDR1 GTSNPN and CDR2 SVGIG come from the germline V gene (reference sequence). V lost 0 bases to trimming and J lost 5 bases, with 4 bases between them. CDR3 size: 11 residues.

V gene TRBV21-1 combines with J gene TRBJ2-1. TRBV21-1 is shown as a pseudogene. This CDR3 has 20 amino acids. CDR3 DNA sequence: TGTGCCAGCAGCCCAACTCCACCTCCCGGCTCGGCGCGTTGGGACAATGAGCAGTTCTTC. This sequence encodes CASSPTPPPGSARWDNEQFF.

This chain links TRBV6-5 with TRBJ1-4, with a tentative D call TRBD1 (5 bases). V lost 0 bases and J lost 2, with 7 bases in between. The CDR3 consists of 15 residues. Looked up from germline, CDR1 is MNHEY and CDR2 is SVGAGI. Here the CDR3 reads CASSYSRGTNEKLFF. In nucleotides, the CDR3 is TGTGCCAGCAGTTACTCGCGGGGGACTAATGAAAAACTGTTTTTT.

This sequence joins TRBV7-6 and TRBJ2-3; either TRBD1 or TRBD2 may supply D (5 bases each). With 0 bases removed from V and 0 bases from J, the gap between germline ends came to 13 bases. Germline V gene lookup returns CDR1 SGHVS and CDR2 FNYEAQ. The CDR3 extends over 17 amino acids. The CDR3 DNA sequence: TGTGCCAGCAGCTTAGCGTCCGGGGACGGTAGCACAGATACGCAGTATTTT. Protein: CASSLASGDGSTDTQYF. Looking up the rest from reference TRBV7-6 and TRBJ2-3 gives the full variable domain: GAGVSQSPRYKVTKRGQDVALRCDPISGHVSLYWYRQALGQGPEFLTYFNYEAQQDKSGLPNDRFSAERPEGSISTLTIQRTEQRDSAMYRCASSLASGDGSTDTQYFGPGTRLTVL.

The chain joins TRBV4-3 to TRBJ2-3, with D perhaps matching TRBD1 (6 bases). V was clipped by 6 bases and J by 2 bases, with 9 bases between them. Germline V gene data show CDR1 as LGHNA and CDR2 as YSLEER. This CDR3 spans 13 amino acids. CDR3 loop: CASRQGFTDTQYF. The CDR3 DNA sequence: TGCGCCAGCAGACAGGGATTCACAGATACGCAGTATTTT.

This chain links TRBV27 with TRBJ1-5, with D perhaps TRBD1 (5 bases). The germline V gene encodes CDR1 MNHEY and CDR2 SMNVEV (reference sequence). This CDR3 region has 17 residues. The V end was cut by 4 bases, the J end by 0 bases, with 16 bases between. In DNA form, the CDR3 reads TGTGCCAGCAGTTCCCTCCCGGGGGTCTATAGCAATCAGCCCCAGCATTTT. This gives the protein CASSSLPGVYSNQPQHF.

This chain joins TRBV6-5 and TRBJ1-2, with D possibly being TRBD1 (5 bases). There are 13 residues in the CDR3. Germline CDR1 MNHEY, CDR2 SVGAGI. Trimming took 2 bases from V and 8 from J, leaving 12 bases between them. CDR3 DNA sequence: TGTGCCAGCAGTTACGCTGGGGGGGAAGGCTACACCTTC. Translating gives CASSYAGGEGYTF.

The chain has TRBV11-2 and TRBJ2-3; unclear D gene. Germline assignment: CDR1 SGHAT and CDR2 FQNNGV. The CDR3 is made up of 15 amino acids. Trimming stripped 1 base from V and 0 bases from J, with 8 bases between. The CDR3, as DNA: TGTGCCAGCAGCTTAGGCACATCTAGCACAGATACGCAGTATTTT. It translates to CASSLGTSSTDTQYF. Full variable domain (rest looked up from reference TRBV11-2 and TRBJ2-3): EAGVAQSPRYKIIEKRQSVAFWCNPISGHATLYWYQQILGQGPKLLIQFQNNGVVDDSQLPKDRFSAERLKGVDSTLKIQPAKLEDSAVYLCASSLGTSSTDTQYFGPGTRLTVL.